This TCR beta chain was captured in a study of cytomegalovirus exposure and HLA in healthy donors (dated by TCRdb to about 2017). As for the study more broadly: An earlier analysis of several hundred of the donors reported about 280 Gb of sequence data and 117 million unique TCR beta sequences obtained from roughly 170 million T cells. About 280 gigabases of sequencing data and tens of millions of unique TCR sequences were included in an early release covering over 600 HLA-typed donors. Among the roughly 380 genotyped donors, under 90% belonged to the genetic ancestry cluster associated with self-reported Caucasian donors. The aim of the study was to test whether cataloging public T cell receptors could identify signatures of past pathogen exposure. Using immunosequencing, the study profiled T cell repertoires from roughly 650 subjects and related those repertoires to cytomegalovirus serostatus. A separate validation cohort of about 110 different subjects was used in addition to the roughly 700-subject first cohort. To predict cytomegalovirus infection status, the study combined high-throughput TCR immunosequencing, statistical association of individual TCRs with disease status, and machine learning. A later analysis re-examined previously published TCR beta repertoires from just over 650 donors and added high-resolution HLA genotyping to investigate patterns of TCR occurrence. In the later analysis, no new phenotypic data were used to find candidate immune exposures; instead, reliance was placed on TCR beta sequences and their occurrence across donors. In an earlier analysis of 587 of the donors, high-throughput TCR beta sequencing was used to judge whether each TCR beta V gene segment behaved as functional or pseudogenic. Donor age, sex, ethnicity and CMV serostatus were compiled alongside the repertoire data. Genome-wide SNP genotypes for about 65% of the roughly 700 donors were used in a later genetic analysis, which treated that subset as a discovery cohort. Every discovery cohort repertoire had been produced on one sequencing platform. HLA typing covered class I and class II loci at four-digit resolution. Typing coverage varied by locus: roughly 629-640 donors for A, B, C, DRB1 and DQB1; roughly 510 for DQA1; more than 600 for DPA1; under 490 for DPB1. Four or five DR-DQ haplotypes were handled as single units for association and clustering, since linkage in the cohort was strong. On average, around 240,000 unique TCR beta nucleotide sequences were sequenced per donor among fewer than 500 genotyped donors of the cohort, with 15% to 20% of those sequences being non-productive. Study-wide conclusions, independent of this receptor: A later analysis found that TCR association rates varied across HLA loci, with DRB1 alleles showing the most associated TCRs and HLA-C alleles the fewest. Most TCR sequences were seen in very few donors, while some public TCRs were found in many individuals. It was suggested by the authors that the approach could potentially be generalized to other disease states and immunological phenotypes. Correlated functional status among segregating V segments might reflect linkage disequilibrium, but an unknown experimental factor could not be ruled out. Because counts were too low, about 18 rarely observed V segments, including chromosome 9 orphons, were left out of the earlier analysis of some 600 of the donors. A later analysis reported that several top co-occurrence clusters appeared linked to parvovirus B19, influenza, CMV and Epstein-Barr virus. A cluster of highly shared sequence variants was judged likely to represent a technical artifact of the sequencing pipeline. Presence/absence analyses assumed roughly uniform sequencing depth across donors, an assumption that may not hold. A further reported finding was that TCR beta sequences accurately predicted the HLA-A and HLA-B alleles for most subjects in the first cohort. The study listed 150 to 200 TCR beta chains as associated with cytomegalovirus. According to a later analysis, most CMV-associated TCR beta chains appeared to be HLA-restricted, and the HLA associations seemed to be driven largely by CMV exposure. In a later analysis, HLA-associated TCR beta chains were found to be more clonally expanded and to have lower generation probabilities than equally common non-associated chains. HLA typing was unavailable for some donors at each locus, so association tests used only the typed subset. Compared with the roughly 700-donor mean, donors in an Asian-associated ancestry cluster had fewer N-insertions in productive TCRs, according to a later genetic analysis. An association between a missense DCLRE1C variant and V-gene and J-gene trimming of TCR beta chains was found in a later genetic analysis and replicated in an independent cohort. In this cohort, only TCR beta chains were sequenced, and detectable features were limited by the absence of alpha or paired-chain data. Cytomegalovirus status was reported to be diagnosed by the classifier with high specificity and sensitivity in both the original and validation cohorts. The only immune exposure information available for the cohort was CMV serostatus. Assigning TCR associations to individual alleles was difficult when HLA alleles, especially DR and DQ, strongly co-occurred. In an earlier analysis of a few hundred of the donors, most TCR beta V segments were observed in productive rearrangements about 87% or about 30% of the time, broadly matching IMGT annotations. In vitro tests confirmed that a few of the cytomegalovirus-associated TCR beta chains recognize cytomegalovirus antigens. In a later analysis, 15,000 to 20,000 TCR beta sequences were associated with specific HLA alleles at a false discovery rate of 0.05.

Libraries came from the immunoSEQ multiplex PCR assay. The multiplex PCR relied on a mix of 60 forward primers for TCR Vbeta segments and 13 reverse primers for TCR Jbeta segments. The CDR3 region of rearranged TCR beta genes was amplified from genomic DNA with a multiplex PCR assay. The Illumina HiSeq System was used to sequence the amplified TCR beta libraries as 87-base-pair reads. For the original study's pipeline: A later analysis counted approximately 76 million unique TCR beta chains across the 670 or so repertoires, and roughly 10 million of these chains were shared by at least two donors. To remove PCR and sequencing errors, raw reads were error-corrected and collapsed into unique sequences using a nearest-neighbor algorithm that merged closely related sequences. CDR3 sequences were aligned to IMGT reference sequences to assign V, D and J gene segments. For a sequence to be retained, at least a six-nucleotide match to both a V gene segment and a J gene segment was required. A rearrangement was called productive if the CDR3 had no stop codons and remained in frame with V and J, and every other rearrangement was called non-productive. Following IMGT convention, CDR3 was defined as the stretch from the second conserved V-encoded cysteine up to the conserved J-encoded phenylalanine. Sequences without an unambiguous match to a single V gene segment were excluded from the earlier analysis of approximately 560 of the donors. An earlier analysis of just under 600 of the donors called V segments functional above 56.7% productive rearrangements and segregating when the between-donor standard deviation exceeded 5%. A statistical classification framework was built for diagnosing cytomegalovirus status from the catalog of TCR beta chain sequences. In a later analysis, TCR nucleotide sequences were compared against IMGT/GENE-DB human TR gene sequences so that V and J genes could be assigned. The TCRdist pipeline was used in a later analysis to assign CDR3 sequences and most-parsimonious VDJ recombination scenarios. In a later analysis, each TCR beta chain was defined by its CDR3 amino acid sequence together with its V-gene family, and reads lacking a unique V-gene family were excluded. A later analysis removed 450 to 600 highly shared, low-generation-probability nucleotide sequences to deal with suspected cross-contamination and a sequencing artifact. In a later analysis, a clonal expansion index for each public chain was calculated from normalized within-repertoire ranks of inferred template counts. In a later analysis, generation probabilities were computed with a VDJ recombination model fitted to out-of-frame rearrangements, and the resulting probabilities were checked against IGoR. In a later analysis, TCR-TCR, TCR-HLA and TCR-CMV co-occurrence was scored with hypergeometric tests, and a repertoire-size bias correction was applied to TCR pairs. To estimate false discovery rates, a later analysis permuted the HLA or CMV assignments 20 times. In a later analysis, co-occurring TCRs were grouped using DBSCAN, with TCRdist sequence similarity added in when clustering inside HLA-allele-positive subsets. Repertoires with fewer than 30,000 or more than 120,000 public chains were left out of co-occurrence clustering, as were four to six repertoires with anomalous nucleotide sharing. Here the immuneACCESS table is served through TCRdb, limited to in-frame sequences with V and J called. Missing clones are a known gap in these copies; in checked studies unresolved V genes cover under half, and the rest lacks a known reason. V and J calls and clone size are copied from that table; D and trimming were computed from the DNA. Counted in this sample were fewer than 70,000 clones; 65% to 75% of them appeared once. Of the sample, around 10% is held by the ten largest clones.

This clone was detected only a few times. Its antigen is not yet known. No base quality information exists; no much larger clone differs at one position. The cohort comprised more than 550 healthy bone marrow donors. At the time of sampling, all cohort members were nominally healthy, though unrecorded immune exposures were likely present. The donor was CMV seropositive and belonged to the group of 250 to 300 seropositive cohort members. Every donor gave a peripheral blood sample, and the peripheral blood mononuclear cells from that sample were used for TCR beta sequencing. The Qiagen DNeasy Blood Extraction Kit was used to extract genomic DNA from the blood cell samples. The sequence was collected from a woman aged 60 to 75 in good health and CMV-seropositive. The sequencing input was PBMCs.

The CDR3 amino acid sequence is: CASRGTGGSNQPQHF. The DNA sequence follows: TGTGCCAGCAGAGGGACAGGGGGTAGCAATCAGCCCCAGCATTTT. Here the chain combines TRBV6-5 and TRBJ1-5; 11 bases in between match TRBD1. For this chain, trimming is 6 bases at the V end and 0 bases at the J end, and the number of junction bases without a gene match is 1. CDR1 and CDR2 are drawn from the germline V gene: MNHEY, SVGAGI. Including the terminal cysteine and phenylalanine, the CDR3 comprises 15 residues. CDR3 DNA is the only sequence kept; it has 45 bases, read in frame from the first base.